Described below is a single T cell receptor (beta chain) sequence and its context. What it binds is not known. Three rounds of nested PCR, following a modified ARM-PCR protocol, produced the TCRbeta library. One entry per CDR3 protein, called by TCRdb with MiXCR from the multiplex PCR reads. The sample includes fewer than 130,000 distinct CDR3 sequences, over 75% of them seen just once. The data stem from a study of tumor and adjacent non-tumor tissue in lung cancer. Background on the study: Aged about 31 to 80 years, patients included approximately 11 men and 5 women with stage I to III disease. On average, productive TCRbeta reads reached about 4.17 million per sample. Study conclusions and caveats: Tumor TCR diversity, when higher, was linked to shorter survival.

V was shortened by 3 bases and J by 7 bases, with 22 bases between the two germline ends. The CDR3 totals 17 residues. The germline CDR1 and CDR2 sequences are MNHEY and SVGEGT. The template was RNA from unsorted bulk tissue. This TCR was sampled from a man aged 65 to 85 with non-small cell lung cancer. This sequence joins TRBV6-2 or TRBV6-3 and TRBJ2-1; D remains unclear. Sequenced material: lung tumor tissue. CDR3 region: CASSYHRHGHGLNEQFF. CDR3 in DNA: TGTGCCAGCAGTTATCACCGGCATGGCCACGGGTTGAATGAGCAGTTCTTC.